These 6 T cell receptor beta chains share one sample of origin, sequenced in a study of regulatory T cells in long-lasting Graves disease (dated by TCRdb to about 2021). Per the publication, the time point label means: persistent/refractory GD, antithyroid drugs over 5 years with positive TRAb. For both TCR sequencing and RNA sequencing, RNA was extracted from PBMCs using TRIzol. Library method: multiplex PCR. Sequencing instrument: Illumina HiSeq 4000. iRepertoire HTBI primers and Arm-PCR amplification of CDR3 regions were used to construct TCR beta libraries. Starting from the raw public reads, TCRdb applied fastp trimming at Q25, assembled clones with MiXCR and retained in-frame beta chains. Every distinct CDR3 protein forms one entry, paired with its most common genes and DNA. A total of 500,000 to 800,000 distinct CDR3 sequences appear in this sample, about 30% of them only once. Together, the top ten hold 35% to 55% of the sample.

This sample comprised peripheral blood mononuclear cells (PBMCs), obtained when the disease was refractory, from a patient treated with antithyroid drugs. The receptors shown here come from a female donor with Graves disease.

The V call is TRBV27, the J call TRBJ2-6; a possible D gene is TRBD1 (8 bases). The CDR3 consists of 17 residues. V was trimmed by 5 bases and J by 2 bases, leaving 16 bases between them. Germline CDR1 reads MNHEY; CDR2 reads SMNVEV (reference sequence). CDR3 sequence reads: CASSTYRGRAGANVLTF. The CDR3 nucleotides read TGTGCCAGCAGTACCTACAGGGGGAGGGCTGGGGCCAACGTCCTGACTTTC.

This chain uses TRBV9 with TRBJ2-7; D possibly corresponds to TRBD2 (6 bases). The germline V gene has CDR1 SGDLS and CDR2 YYNGEE. Trimming cost V 0 bases and J 3 bases, with 13 bases left between them. CDR3 length: 15 amino acids. CDR3 residues: CASSVEASAYYEQYF. The DNA of the CDR3 is TGTGCCAGCAGCGTAGAGGCTAGCGCTTACTACGAGCAGTACTTC.

As for this clonotype: A much more abundant neighbour one base away suggests this may be a read error. The chain links TRBV5-1 to TRBJ1-1; 8 bases match TRBD1. The CDR3 is made up of 15 amino acids. Germline assignment: CDR1 SGHRS and CDR2 YFSETQ. V dropped 0 bases and J dropped 4; count of bases not matched to a gene: 5. In DNA, the CDR3 is TGCGCCAGCAGCTTGGGACAGGGGATGAGCACTGAAGCTTTCTTT. Residues: CASSLGQGMSTEAFF.

This clonotype was observed a handful of times. The chain uses TRBV7-2 and TRBJ1-6; D ambiguous. CDR3 length equals 15 residues. The germline V gene has CDR1 SGHTA and CDR2 FQGNSA. Trimming stripped 2 bases from V and 7 bases from J, with 12 bases between. The CDR3 DNA follows: TGTGCCAGCAGCTTACGACGGGTTGGGAATTCACCCCTCCACTTT. It codes for CASSLRRVGNSPLHF. Based on the CDR3 plus reference TRBV7-2 and TRBJ1-6, the full variable domain is GAGVSQSPSNKVTEKGKDVELRCDPISGHTALYWYRQSLGQGLEFLIYFQGNSAPDKSGLPSDRFSAERTGGSVSTLTIQRTQQEDSAVYLCASSLRRVGNSPLHFGNGTRLTVT.

This clonotype occurred a few times. CDR3 amino acids: CASNPQRTDHQPQHF. CDR3 DNA sequence: TGTGCCAGTAATCCCCAAAGGACAGACCATCAGCCCCAGCATTTT. The rearrangement joins TRBV19 to TRBJ1-5; maybe TRBD1 (6 bases). Trimming took off 7 bases at V and 5 bases at J, with 18 bases between the two ends. The CDR3 covers 15 residues. Germline V gene data show CDR1 as LNHDA and CDR2 as SQIVND (reference sequence).

The CDR3 DNA follows: TGTGCCAGTAGTTGGGGGGGTCCGGGGGCAAATCAGCCCCAGCATTTT. Its protein is CASSWGGPGANQPQHF. The rearrangement joins TRBV19 to TRBJ1-5; TRBD1 is a possible D gene (6 bases). Trimming pared 5 bases from V and 4 bases from J, leaving 18 bases between. The CDR3 contains 16 residues. The V gene's germline CDR1 is LNHDA and CDR2 SQIVND (reference sequence).